The 18 T cell receptor beta chains below were found in one sample sequenced in a study of T cells in Graves' hyperthyroidism and ophthalmopathy. Researchers took RNA transcripts and amplified the TCR beta CDR3 regions from them. RT-PCR in the first round (using the HTBI primer set) targeted the TCR CDR3. A single record per CDR3 protein comes from TCRdb applying MiXCR to the multiplex PCR reads. Of fewer than 450,000 distinct CDR3 sequences in the sample, over 12% were seen once. Material: blood. The receptors were sampled from a woman aged 55 to 70 with Graves' ophthalmopathy.

This clonotype was recorded at least ten times. The V and J genes are TRBV5-1 and TRBJ2-7; possible D gene TRBD2, 5 bases. The CDR3 spans 15 residues. V lost 0 bases and J lost 5, with 15 bases in between. The germline V gene has CDR1 SGHRS and CDR2 YFSETQ. This chain's CDR3 is CASSLVSGKRHEQYF. The CDR3 region has the DNA TGCGCCAGCAGCTTGGTATCCGGGAAGCGGCACGAGCAGTACTTC.

This clonotype has just a few counts. This chain links TRBV4-1 with TRBJ1-6, with a weak D call TRBD1 (6 bases). Trimming stripped 4 bases from V and 9 bases from J, with 10 bases between. Germline CDR1 is MGHRA and CDR2 is YSYEKL. The CDR3 length is 13 residues. CDR3 sequence reads: CASSLQGFSPLHF. DNA for the CDR3: TGCGCCAGCAGCCTGCAGGGGTTTTCACCCCTCCACTTT.

V is TRBV6-9 and J is TRBJ2-3, with 10 positions matching TRBD2. The trim removed 8 bases at V and 3 bases at J, leaving 11 bases unmatched. This CDR3 spans 16 amino acids. Germline V gene sequence: CDR1 MNHGY, CDR2 SVAAGI. The CDR3 region is CASVASGRRRTDTQYF. The CDR3 DNA reads TGTGCCAGCGTTGCTAGCGGGAGAAGACGAACAGATACGCAGTATTTT.

This clonotype was seen just once. This chain uses TRBV10-2 with TRBJ2-6; maybe TRBD2 (6 bases). V lost 6 bases, J lost 0 bases, and 15 bases lay in between. The CDR3 runs 17 residues. CDR1 is WSHSY and CDR2 is SAAADI in the germline V gene. DNA of the CDR3: TGCGCCAGCAGGGTTCCGGGGGACCCCTCTGGGGCCAACGTCCTGACTTTC. Translated, it gives CASRVPGDPSGANVLTF.

This clonotype was detected many times. The chain joins TRBV28 to TRBJ2-7; D possibly matches TRBD1 or TRBD2 (5 bases each). There are 12 residues in the CDR3. CDR1 and CDR2 from the germline V gene are MDHEN and SYDVKM. Trimming left V 6 bases short and J 2 bases short, with 8 bases between. The CDR3 region is CASSEGTYEQYF. CDR3 in DNA: TGTGCCAGCAGCGAGGGGACCTACGAGCAGTACTTC.

This rearrangement joins TRBV7-2 to TRBJ2-7, with TRBD2 identical over 10 bases. J was trimmed by 2 bases and V by 5 bases; bases with no gene match: 6. The CDR3 totals 15 residues. Germline V lookup: CDR1 SGHTA, CDR2 FQGNSA. CDR3 sequence (DNA): TGTGCCAGCAGCCGGTGGACTAGCGGTACCTACGAGCAGTACTTC. Protein: CASSRWTSGTYEQYF.

This clonotype has at least ten counts. The chain combines TRBV5-1 with TRBJ2-7; D is undetermined. The CDR3 is made up of 15 amino acids. The V end was cut by 4 bases, the J end by 0 bases, with 14 bases between. Looked up from germline, CDR1 is SGHRS and CDR2 is YFSETQ. The CDR3 bases are TGCGCCAGCAGCCCACGGCCGGTTAGCTCCTACGAGCAGTACTTC. Protein sequence: CASSPRPVSSYEQYF.

This clonotype was counted ten times or more. The gene calls are TRBV5-1 and TRBJ1-2, with D maybe TRBD1 (5 bases). V shed 6 bases and J shed 2 bases, with 17 bases lying between them. CDR3 length: 15 residues. Germline V gives CDR1 SGHRS, CDR2 YFSETQ. CDR3 bases: TGCGCCAGCACCGCGACGGAGGGGTCCAACTATGGCTACACCTTC. Protein: CASTATEGSNYGYTF.

This chain joins TRBV2 and TRBJ2-1; maybe TRBD1 (6 bases). This CDR3 is 14 amino acids long. The germline CDR1 and CDR2 sequences are SNHLY and FYNNEI. Between the trimmed V and J ends, which lost 4 bases and 9 bases, there was a span of 16 bases. CDR3 sequence: CASSGQEYLGEQFF. The CDR3, as DNA: TGTGCCAGCAGTGGACAGGAGTATTTAGGTGAGCAGTTCTTC.

As to this clonotype: A read error may be the cause here, since a much bigger clone is one base away. The DNA for the CDR3 is TGTGCCAGCGGTTACCCGGGTACGCAGTGTTTT. It encodes CASGYPGTQCF. The rearrangement uses TRBV7-2 and TRBJ2-3; D unresolved. This CDR3 region has 11 residues. The germline V gene has CDR1 SGHTA and CDR2 FQGNSA.

This clonotype appeared a few times. The chain joins TRBV10-3 to TRBJ2-5; D might be TRBD2 (6 bases). V was shortened by 5 bases and J by 5 bases, with 15 bases between the two germline ends. CDR3 length equals 14 residues. Germline assignment: CDR1 ENHRY and CDR2 SYGVKD. The CDR3 is CAISMVREGETQYF. CDR3 nucleotide sequence: TGTGCCATCAGTATGGTGCGGGAAGGCGAGACCCAGTACTTC.

This clonotype appeared many times. The chain is built from TRBV20-1 and TRBJ2-5; D possibly corresponds to TRBD2 (6 bases). Trimming took off 0 bases at V and 9 bases at J, with 17 bases between the two ends. The CDR3 sequence is 14 residues long. Germline V gene sequence: CDR1 DFQATT, CDR2 SNEGSKA (reference sequence). CDR3 protein: CSARDGTYLWAQYF. The CDR3 DNA reads as TGCAGTGCTAGAGACGGGACTTACTTGTGGGCCCAGTACTTC.

This clonotype was seen at least ten times. V gene TRBV5-1 combines with J gene TRBJ1-2; a weak D match, TRBD1 (5 bases). This CDR3 spans 15 amino acids. CDR1 and CDR2 from the germline V gene are SGHRS and YFSETQ. Trimming shortened V by 4 bases and J by 5 bases, and 18 bases separated the two germline ends. The DNA for the CDR3 is TGCGCCAGCAGCCCAGAAGGACAACAGTCTTATGGCTACACCTTC. It yields the protein CASSPEGQQSYGYTF.

This clonotype was recorded many times. The V gene is TRBV7-8, the J gene TRBJ2-5; TRBD1 matches 9 bases. The CDR3 sequence is 17 residues long. J gave up 1 base and V 5 bases, and 11 bases lay outside the gene matches. Per the germline V gene, CDR1 is SGHVS and CDR2 is FQNEAQ. The CDR3 DNA reads TGTGCCAGCAGCCACCGGGACAGGGCGCGACCCCAAGAGACCCAGTACTTC. As protein: CASSHRDRARPQETQYF.

The J gene is TRBJ1-5, the V gene TRBV12-3 or TRBV12-4, with TRBD1 matching over 9 bases. The CDR3 is 16 amino acids. V lost 3 bases, J lost 5 bases, and 8 bases stayed unmatched. The CDR3 bases are TGTGCCAGCAGTTTGGGGACAGGGAACGGGCATCAGCCCCAGCATTTT. Protein sequence: CASSLGTGNGHQPQHF.

In its sample, this clonotype was seen a few times. The V call is TRBV6-2 or TRBV6-3, the J call TRBJ2-3, with D possibly matching TRBD1 (5 bases). The CDR3 loop spans 16 amino acids. Germline loops: CDR1 MNHEY, CDR2 SVGEGT. Trimming removed 10 bases from V and 0 bases from J, with 20 bases in between. In DNA, the CDR3 is TGTGCCACCCCGACAGAGGCAGCAACTAGCACAGATACGCAGTATTTT. Its protein is CATPTEAATSTDTQYF.

This sequence joins TRBV5-4 and TRBJ2-7; D may correspond to TRBD1 or TRBD2 (5 bases each). Germline CDR1 SGHNT, CDR2 YYREEE (reference sequence). The CDR3 has 16 residues. The V end lost 0 bases, the J end lost 1 base, and 14 bases lay between the germline ends. CDR3 loop: CASSLGGTDTSYEQYF. CDR3 DNA: TGTGCCAGCAGCTTGGGGGGGACCGACACGTCCTACGAGCAGTACTTC. The entire variable domain, with the rest obtained from reference TRBV5-4 and TRBJ2-7, is as follows: ETGVTQSPTHLIKTRGQQVTLRCSSQSGHNTVSWYQQALGQGPQFIFQYYREEENGRGNFPPRFSGLQFPNYSSELNVNALELDDSALYLCASSLGGTDTSYEQYFGPGTRLTVT.

This clonotype was counted only a few times. The chain has TRBV24-1 and TRBJ1-4; D is perhaps TRBD1 (6 bases). Per the germline V gene, CDR1 is KGHDR and CDR2 is SFDVKD. The germline V and J ends were trimmed by 0 bases and 6 bases, with 10 bases remaining between them. This CDR3 contains 15 residues. The CDR3 region has the DNA TGTGCCACCAGTGATTTGCGCAGGGGAGATGAAAAACTGTTTTTT. Its translation: CATSDLRRGDEKLFF.